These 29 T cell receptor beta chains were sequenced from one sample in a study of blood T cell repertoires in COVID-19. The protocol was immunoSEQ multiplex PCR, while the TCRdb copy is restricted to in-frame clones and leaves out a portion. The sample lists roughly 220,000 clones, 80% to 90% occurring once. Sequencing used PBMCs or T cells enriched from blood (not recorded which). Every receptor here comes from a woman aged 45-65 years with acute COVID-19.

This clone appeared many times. In nucleotides, the CDR3 is TGTGCCAGCAGACCGGACTCGTCCTACGAGCAGTACTTC. It is translated as CASRPDSSYEQYF. V is TRBV7-6 and J is TRBJ2-7; possibly TRBD2 for D (5 bases). This CDR3 has 13 amino acids. Germline V gene sequence: CDR1 SGHVS, CDR2 FNYEAQ. V was shortened by 6 bases and J by 1 base, with 10 bases between the two germline ends.

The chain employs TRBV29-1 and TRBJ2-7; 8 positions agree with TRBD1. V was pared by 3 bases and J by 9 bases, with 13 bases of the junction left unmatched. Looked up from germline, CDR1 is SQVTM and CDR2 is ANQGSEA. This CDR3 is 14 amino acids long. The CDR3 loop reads CSVDLGQGGGVQYF. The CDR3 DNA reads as TGCAGCGTTGATTTAGGACAGGGTGGTGGTGTGCAGTACTTC.

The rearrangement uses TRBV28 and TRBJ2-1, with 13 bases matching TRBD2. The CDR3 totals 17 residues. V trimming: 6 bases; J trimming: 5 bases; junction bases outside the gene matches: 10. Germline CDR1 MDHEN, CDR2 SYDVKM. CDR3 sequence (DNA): TGTGCCAGCAGCCCACTCCCGGGACTAGCGGGAAACAATGAGCAGTTCTTC. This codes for CASSPLPGLAGNNEQFF.

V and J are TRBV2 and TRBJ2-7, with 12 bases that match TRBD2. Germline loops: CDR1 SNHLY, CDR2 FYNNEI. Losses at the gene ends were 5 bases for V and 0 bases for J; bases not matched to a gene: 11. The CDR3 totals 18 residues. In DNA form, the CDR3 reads TGTGCCAGCAGTCACCGGACTAGCGGGGTCCTTAGCTCCTACGAGCAGTACTTC. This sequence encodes CASSHRTSGVLSSYEQYF.

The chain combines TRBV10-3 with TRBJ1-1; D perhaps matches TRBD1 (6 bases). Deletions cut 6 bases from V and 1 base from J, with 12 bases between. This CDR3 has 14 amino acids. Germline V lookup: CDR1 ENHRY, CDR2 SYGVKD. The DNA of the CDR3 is TGTGCCATCAGGCGACAGGCCCCGAACACTGAAGCTTTCTTT. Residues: CAIRRQAPNTEAFF.

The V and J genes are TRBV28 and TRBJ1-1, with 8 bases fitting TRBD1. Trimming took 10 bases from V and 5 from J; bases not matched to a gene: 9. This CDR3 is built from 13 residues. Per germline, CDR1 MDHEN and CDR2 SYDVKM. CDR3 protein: CATLDRGGTEAFF. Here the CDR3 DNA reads TGTGCCACCCTTGACAGGGGAGGGACTGAAGCTTTCTTT.

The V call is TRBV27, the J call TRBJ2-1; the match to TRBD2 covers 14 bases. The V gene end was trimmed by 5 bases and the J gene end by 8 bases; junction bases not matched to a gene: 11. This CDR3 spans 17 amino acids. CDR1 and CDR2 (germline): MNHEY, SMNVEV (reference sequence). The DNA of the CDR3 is TGTGCCAGCAGTCTCCTCGGACTAGCGGGAGGACGGGATGAGCAGTTCTTC. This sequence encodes CASSLLGLAGGRDEQFF.

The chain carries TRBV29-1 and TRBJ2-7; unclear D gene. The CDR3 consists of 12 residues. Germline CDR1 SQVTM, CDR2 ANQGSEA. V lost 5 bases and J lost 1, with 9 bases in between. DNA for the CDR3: TGCAGCGTTTTGTTCGTTTCCTACGAGCAGTACTTC. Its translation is CSVLFVSYEQYF.

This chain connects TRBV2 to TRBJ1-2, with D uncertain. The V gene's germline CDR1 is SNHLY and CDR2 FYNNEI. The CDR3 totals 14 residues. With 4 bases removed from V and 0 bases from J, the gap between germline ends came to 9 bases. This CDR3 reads CASSVGRANYGYTF. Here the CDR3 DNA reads TGTGCCAGCAGTGTGGGCCGAGCTAACTATGGCTACACCTTC.

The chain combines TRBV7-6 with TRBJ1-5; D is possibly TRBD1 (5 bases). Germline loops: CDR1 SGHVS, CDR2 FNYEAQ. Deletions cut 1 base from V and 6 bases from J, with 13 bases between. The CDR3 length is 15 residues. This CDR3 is CASSLVGGLGQPQHF. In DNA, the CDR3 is TGTGCCAGCAGCTTAGTCGGGGGGTTAGGTCAGCCCCAGCATTTT.

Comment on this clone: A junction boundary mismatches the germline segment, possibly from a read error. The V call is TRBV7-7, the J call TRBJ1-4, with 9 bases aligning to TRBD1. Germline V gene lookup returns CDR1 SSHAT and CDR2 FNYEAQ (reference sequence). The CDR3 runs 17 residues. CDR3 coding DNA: TGTGCTAGCAGCTTGGGACAGGGAGGAGCAACTAATGAAAAACTGTTTTTT. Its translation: CASSLGQGGATNEKLFF.

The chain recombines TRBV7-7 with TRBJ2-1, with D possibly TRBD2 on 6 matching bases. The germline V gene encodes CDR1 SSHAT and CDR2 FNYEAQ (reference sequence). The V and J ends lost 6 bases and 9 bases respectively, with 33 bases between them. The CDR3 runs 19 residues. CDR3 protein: CASRLGQTRRDLGSGEQFF. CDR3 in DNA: TGTGCCAGCAGACTCGGGCAGACAAGGCGGGACTTAGGTTCGGGTGAGCAGTTCTTC.

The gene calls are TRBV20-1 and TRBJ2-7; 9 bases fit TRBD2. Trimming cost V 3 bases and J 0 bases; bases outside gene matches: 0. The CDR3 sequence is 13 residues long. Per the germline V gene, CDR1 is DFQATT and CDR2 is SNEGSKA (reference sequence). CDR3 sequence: CSASSGSSYEQYF. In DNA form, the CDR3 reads TGCAGTGCTAGTAGCGGGAGCTCCTACGAGCAGTACTTC.

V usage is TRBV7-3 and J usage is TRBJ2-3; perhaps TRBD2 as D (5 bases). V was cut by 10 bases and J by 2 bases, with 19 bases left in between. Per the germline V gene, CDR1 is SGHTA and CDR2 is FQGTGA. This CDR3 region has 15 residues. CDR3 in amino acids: CATRPGGGSTDTQYF. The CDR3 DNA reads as TGTGCCACCCGCCCAGGAGGCGGATCCACAGATACGCAGTATTTT. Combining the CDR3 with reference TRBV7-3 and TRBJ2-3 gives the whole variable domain GAGVSQTPSNKVTEKGKYVELRCDPISGHTALYWYRQSLGQGPEFLIYFQGTGAADDSGLPNDRFFAVRPEGSVSTLKIQRTERGDSAVYLCATRPGGGSTDTQYFGPGTRLTVL.

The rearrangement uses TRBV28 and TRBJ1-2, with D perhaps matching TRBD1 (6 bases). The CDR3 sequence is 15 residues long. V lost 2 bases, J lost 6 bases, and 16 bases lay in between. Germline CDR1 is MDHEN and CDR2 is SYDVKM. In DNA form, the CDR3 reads TGTGCCAGCAGTTTAAATGGGGGCAGGGTGAATGGCTACACCTTC. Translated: CASSLNGGRVNGYTF.

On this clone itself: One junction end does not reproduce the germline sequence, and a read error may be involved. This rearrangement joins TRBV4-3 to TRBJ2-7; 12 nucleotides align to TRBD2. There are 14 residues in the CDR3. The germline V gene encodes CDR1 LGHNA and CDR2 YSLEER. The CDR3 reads CASSQDLLAGGSNF. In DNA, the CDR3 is TGCGCCAGCAGCCAAGATCTCCTAGCGGGAGGGTCGAACTTC.

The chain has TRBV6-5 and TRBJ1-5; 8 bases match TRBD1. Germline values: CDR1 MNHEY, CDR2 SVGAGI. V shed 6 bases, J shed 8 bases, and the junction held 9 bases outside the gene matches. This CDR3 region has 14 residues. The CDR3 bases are TGTGCCAGCAGCAGGACAGGGACGTTTGAGCCCCAGCATTTT. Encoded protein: CASSRTGTFEPQHF.

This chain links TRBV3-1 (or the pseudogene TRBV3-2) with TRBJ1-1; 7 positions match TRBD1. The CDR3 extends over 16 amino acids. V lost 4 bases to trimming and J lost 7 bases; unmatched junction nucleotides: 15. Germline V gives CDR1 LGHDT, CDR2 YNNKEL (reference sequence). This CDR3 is CASSLYRQGEGIEAFF. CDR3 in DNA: TGTGCCAGCAGCCTCTACCGACAGGGCGAGGGTATTGAAGCTTTCTTT.

CDR3 amino acids: CASSFTSPDTQYF. The CDR3 DNA is TGTGCCAGCAGTTTCACTAGCCCAGATACGCAGTATTTT. The chain recombines TRBV28 with TRBJ2-3, with D possibly being TRBD2 (6 bases). The germline V and J ends were trimmed by 3 bases and 4 bases, with 8 bases remaining between them. CDR3 length: 13 residues. Germline CDR1 and CDR2: MDHEN and SYDVKM.

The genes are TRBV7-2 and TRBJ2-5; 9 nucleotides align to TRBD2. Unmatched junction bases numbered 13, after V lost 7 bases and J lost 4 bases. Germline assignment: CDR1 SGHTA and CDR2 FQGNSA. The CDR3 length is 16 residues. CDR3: CASTGGSGRMRETQYF. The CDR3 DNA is TGTGCCAGCACCGGGGGGAGCGGGAGGATGAGAGAGACCCAGTACTTC.

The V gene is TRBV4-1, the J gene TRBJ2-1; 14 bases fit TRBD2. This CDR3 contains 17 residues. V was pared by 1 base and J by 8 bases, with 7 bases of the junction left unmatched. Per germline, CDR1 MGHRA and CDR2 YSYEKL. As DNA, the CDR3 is TGCGCCAGCAGCCAAGGACTAGCGGGAGGGTCGGCCGATGAGCAGTTCTTC. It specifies CASSQGLAGGSADEQFF.

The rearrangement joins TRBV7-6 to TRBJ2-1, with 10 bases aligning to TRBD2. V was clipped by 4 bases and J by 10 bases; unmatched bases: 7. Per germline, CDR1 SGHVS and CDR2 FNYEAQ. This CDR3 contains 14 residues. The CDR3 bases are TGTGCCAGCAGCTCCGGGGGACTAGCGAGGGAGCAGTTCTTC. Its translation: CASSSGGLAREQFF.

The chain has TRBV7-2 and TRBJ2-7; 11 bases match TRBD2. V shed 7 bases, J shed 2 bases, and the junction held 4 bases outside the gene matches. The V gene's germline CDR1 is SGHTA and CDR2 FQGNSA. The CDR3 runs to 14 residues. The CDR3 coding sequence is TGTGCCAGCATGCTAGCGGGAGGACCCTACGAGCAGTACTTC. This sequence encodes CASMLAGGPYEQYF.

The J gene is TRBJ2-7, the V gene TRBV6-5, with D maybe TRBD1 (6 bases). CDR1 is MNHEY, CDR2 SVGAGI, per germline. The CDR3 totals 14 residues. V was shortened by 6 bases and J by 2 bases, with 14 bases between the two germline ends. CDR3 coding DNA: TGTGCCAGCAGAGAGTACAGGGTACCCTACGAGCAGTACTTC. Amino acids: CASREYRVPYEQYF.

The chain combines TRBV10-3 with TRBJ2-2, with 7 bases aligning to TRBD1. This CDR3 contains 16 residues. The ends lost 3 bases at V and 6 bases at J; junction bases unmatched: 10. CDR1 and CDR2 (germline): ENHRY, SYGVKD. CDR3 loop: CAISDWGTAVAGELFF. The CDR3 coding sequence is TGTGCCATCAGTGACTGGGGGACAGCCGTCGCCGGGGAGCTGTTTTTT.

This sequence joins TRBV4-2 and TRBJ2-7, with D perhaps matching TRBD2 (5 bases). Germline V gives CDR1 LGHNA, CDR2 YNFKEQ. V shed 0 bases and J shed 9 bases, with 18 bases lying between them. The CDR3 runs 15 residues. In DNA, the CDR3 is TGTGCCAGCAGCCAAGATCAAAGCGGAACTACGACGCAGTACTTC. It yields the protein CASSQDQSGTTTQYF.

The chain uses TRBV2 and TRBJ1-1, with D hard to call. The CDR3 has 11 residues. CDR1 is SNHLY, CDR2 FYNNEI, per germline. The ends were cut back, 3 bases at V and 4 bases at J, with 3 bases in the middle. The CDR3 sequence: CASSDRTEAFF. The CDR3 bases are TGTGCCAGCAGTGATCGCACTGAAGCTTTCTTT.

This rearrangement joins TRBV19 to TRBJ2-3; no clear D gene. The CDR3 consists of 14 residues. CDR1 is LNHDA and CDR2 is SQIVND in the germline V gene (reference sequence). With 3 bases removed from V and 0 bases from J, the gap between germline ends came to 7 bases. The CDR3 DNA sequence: TGTGCCAGTAGTATGGGCGAAAGCACAGATACGCAGTATTTT. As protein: CASSMGESTDTQYF.

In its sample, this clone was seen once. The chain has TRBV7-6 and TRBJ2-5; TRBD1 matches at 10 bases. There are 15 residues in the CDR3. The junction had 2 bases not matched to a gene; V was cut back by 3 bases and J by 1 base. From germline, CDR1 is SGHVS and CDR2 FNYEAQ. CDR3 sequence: CASSFRTGGQETQYF. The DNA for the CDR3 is TGTGCCAGCAGCTTCAGGACAGGGGGCCAAGAGACCCAGTACTTC. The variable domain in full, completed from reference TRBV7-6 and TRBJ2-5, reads GAGVSQSPRYKVTKRGQDVALRCDPISGHVSLYWYRQALGQGPEFLTYFNYEAQQDKSGLPNDRFSAERPEGSISTLTIQRTEQRDSAMYRCASSFRTGGQETQYFGPGTRLLVL.